Below are 24 T cell receptor beta chains sequenced from a single sample in a study of T cells in Graves' hyperthyroidism and ophthalmopathy. The CDR3 regions of TCR beta were amplified from RNA transcripts. The study used the HTBI primer set for a first-round RT-PCR of the TCR CDR3. TCRdb itself ran the multiplex PCR reads through MiXCR, one entry per CDR3 protein. The sample lists around 300,000 distinct CDR3 sequences; around 13% were seen once. The sequencing input was blood. Receptors were obtained from a woman in her thirties with Graves' hyperthyroidism.

This clonotype appeared many times. This sequence joins TRBV7-3 and TRBJ2-5; 8 bases agree with TRBD2. Germline trimming cut 2 bases from V and 3 bases from J; bases unmatched to any gene: 5. From germline, CDR1 is SGHTA and CDR2 FQGTGA. CDR3 length: 15 amino acids. For the CDR3, the DNA is TGTGCCAGCAGCTTATGGCCAGCGGGAGAAGAGACCCAGTACTTC. Amino acids: CASSLWPAGEETQYF.

In this sample, this clonotype turned up many times. This chain connects TRBV7-2 to TRBJ2-4; TRBD2 is a possible D gene (6 bases). V gave up 1 base and J gave up 3 bases, with 16 bases separating them. CDR3 length: 17 residues. In germline, CDR1 is SGHTA, CDR2 FQGNSA. Written as DNA, the CDR3 is TGTGCCAGCAGCTTAGGCGTAGGCGCGGGGATCAAAAACATTCAGTACTTC. It yields the protein CASSLGVGAGIKNIQYF.

This clonotype was observed at least ten times. The chain employs TRBV20-1 and TRBJ2-1; weak D call: TRBD2 (6 bases). This CDR3 contains 14 residues. Germline loops: CDR1 DFQATT, CDR2 SNEGSKA (reference sequence). The CDR3 bases are TGCAGCGCGAGTTCAGGGACTCGTTTAAATGAGCAGTTCTTC. This codes for CSASSGTRLNEQFF.

This clonotype was seen at least ten times. This chain uses TRBV28 with TRBJ2-7, with 8 bases identical to TRBD1. This CDR3 comprises 13 residues. The germline CDR1 and CDR2 sequences are MDHEN and SYDVKM. V trimming: 6 bases; J trimming: 6 bases; junction bases outside the gene matches: 7. The CDR3 loop reads CASSHTRGLEQYF. CDR3 DNA sequence: TGTGCCAGCAGCCACACCAGGGGGCTCGAGCAGTACTTC.

This clonotype came up many times. The chain carries TRBV11-2 and TRBJ2-7; maybe TRBD1 (5 bases). The CDR3 is made up of 13 amino acids. V gave up 3 bases and J gave up 3 bases, with 9 bases separating them. Germline V gives CDR1 SGHAT, CDR2 FQNNGV. The DNA for the CDR3 is TGTGCCAGCAGCTTCGGACACCTCTACGAGCAGTACTTC. Amino acids: CASSFGHLYEQYF.

This clonotype came up a few times. The rearrangement links TRBV20-1 to TRBJ2-1; D ambiguous. Germline V CDR1 and CDR2: DFQATT, SNEGSKA (reference sequence). This CDR3 is 13 amino acids long. Trimming removed 3 bases from V and 3 bases from J, with 9 bases in between. Here the CDR3 DNA reads TGCAGTGCTAGTTTGGGGTTCTACAATGAGCAGTTCTTC. Translated, it gives CSASLGFYNEQFF.

This clonotype was observed at least ten times. The chain has TRBV20-1 and TRBJ2-7; D possibly corresponds to TRBD2 (5 bases). Germline values: CDR1 DFQATT, CDR2 SNEGSKA (reference sequence). V was pared by 1 base and J by 6 bases, with 13 bases between. The CDR3 has 13 amino acids. The CDR3 DNA sequence: TGCAGTGCTAGAGTAATGCTAGCCCCCGAGCAGTACTTC. It translates to CSARVMLAPEQYF.

This clonotype was detected a few times. Possible read error: a much larger clone is one base away. The chain has TRBV12-3 or TRBV12-4 and TRBJ1-2; D unclear. This CDR3 has 13 residues. In DNA, the CDR3 is TGTGCCAGCAGTTTACAGAGTAACTGTGGCTACACCTTC. Translated: CASSLQSNCGYTF.

This clonotype occurred many times. The chain links TRBV12-3 or TRBV12-4 to TRBJ2-1; TRBD2 matches 12 bases. The trim removed 5 bases at V and 7 bases at J, leaving 15 bases unmatched. This CDR3 comprises 18 residues. CDR3 bases: TGTGCCAGCAGTCTCGGACTAGCGGGATCCCGGGTTTGGAATGAGCAGTTCTTC. Its translation is CASSLGLAGSRVWNEQFF.

This clonotype came up many times. The chain links TRBV7-3 to TRBJ1-1; no reliable D call. CDR1 is SGHTA, CDR2 FQGTGA, per germline. The CDR3 has 12 amino acids. Trimming shortened V by 5 bases and J by 3 bases, and 7 bases separated the two germline ends. Written as DNA, the CDR3 is TGTGCCAGCAGCGACGTTGACACTGAAGCTTTCTTT. Translated: CASSDVDTEAFF. The whole variable domain, filled in from reference TRBV7-3 and TRBJ1-1, reads GAGVSQTPSNKVTEKGKYVELRCDPISGHTALYWYRQSLGQGPEFLIYFQGTGAADDSGLPNDRFFAVRPEGSVSTLKIQRTERGDSAVYLCASSDVDTEAFFGQGTRLTVV.

This clonotype was counted ten times or more. J is TRBJ2-3 and V is TRBV7-9, with no clear D. Germline CDR1 reads SEHNR; CDR2 reads FQNEAQ (reference sequence). The CDR3 sequence is 13 residues long. V lost 7 bases, J lost 6 bases, and 14 bases lay in between. As DNA, the CDR3 is TGTGCCAGCACCCGACCGGCTGTTGATACGCAGTATTTT. Its protein product is CASTRPAVDTQYF.

Concerning this clonotype itself: It may be a read error: a sequence one base away is much more abundant. The chain links TRBV7-2 to TRBJ2-3; 8 nucleotides align to TRBD2. The CDR3 extends over 16 amino acids. Germline V gene lookup returns CDR1 SGHTA and CDR2 FQGNSA. The CDR3, as DNA: TGTGCCAGCAGCGTAGCGATTAGCGGGGGCACAGATACGCAGTATTTT. This sequence encodes CASSVAISGGTDTQYF.

The chain joins TRBV7-2 to TRBJ2-1; D gene uncertain. The CDR3 has 13 amino acids. The germline gives CDR1 SGHTA, CDR2 FQGNSA. V dropped 5 bases and J dropped 5 bases, with 10 bases sitting between them. In DNA form, the CDR3 reads TGTGCCAGCAGCAAAACATACCACAATGAGCAGTTCTTC. It codes for CASSKTYHNEQFF.

This clonotype was seen repeatedly, ten times or more. This chain joins TRBV6-2 or TRBV6-3 and TRBJ2-1; D is perhaps TRBD2 (6 bases). The V end was cut by 6 bases, the J end by 0 bases, with 12 bases between. The CDR3 covers 15 residues. Looked up from germline, CDR1 is MNHEY and CDR2 is SVGEGT. In nucleotides, the CDR3 is TGTGCCAGCAGCGACGGGGGAAGCTCCTACAATGAGCAGTTCTTC. Translation: CASSDGGSSYNEQFF.

This clonotype was picked up a small number of times. The rearrangement uses TRBV20-1 and TRBJ1-4; tentative D call: TRBD1 (5 bases). CDR1 DFQATT and CDR2 SNEGSKA come from the germline V gene (reference sequence). V was pared by 3 bases and J by 8 bases, with 16 bases between. The CDR3 totals 14 residues. The CDR3 region has the DNA TGCAGTGCTAGCCCTTTCGATAGGGGAGAAAAACTGTTTTTT. Translating gives CSASPFDRGEKLFF.

V and J are TRBV4-1 and TRBJ1-5; possible D gene TRBD1, 5 bases. V lost 0 bases, J lost 7 bases, and 13 bases lay in between. CDR3 length equals 15 residues. CDR1 and CDR2 from the germline V gene are MGHRA and YSYEKL. The CDR3 DNA follows: TGCGCCAGCAGCCAAGATGGGGATAGGGACCAGCCCCAGCATTTT. Residues: CASSQDGDRDQPQHF.

This clonotype was detected ten times or more. The rearrangement uses TRBV11-2 and TRBJ2-5; the D call may be TRBD1 or TRBD2 (5 bases each). V was cut by 5 bases and J by 5 bases, with 15 bases left in between. CDR3 length equals 14 residues. The germline CDR1 and CDR2 sequences are SGHAT and FQNNGV. The CDR3 DNA reads TGTGCCAGCAGCCCAGTACCCAGGGAGGAGACCCAGTACTTC. Its translation: CASSPVPREETQYF.

The sample holds many counts of this clonotype. The chain has TRBV28 and TRBJ2-3; perhaps TRBD2 as D (7 bases). CDR3 size: 16 residues. Trimming took 4 bases from V and 6 from J, leaving 20 bases between them. Germline CDR1 is MDHEN and CDR2 is SYDVKM. The CDR3 sequence: CASSSPGGPSWDTQYF. The CDR3 coding sequence is TGTGCCAGCAGTTCCCCGGGGGGCCCGAGTTGGGATACGCAGTATTTT.

This chain connects TRBV15 to TRBJ2-5; maybe TRBD1 (9 bases). CDR1 is LNHNV and CDR2 is YYDKDF in the germline V gene (reference sequence). The CDR3 is 15 amino acids. Trimming removed 6 bases at V and 9 bases at J, with 23 bases between. The CDR3 bases are TGTGCCACCAGTCTTCAACAGGGGGCGCGGGAGGCCCAGTACTTC. Translation gives CATSLQQGAREAQYF.

In this sample, this clonotype turned up many times. This sequence joins TRBV20-1 and TRBJ1-2; TRBD1 is a possible D gene (5 bases). CDR1 DFQATT and CDR2 SNEGSKA come from the germline V gene (reference sequence). The CDR3 is 12 amino acids. CDR3 residues: CNGLREDYGYTF. The DNA of the CDR3 is TGCAATGGCCTCAGGGAAGACTATGGCTACACCTTC.

This clonotype showed up just a few times. This clone may be a read error of a much larger clone one base away. The J gene is TRBJ1-1, the V gene TRBV28; D possibly corresponds to TRBD1 (5 bases). The CDR3 loop spans 15 amino acids. V lost 2 bases and J lost 3, with 13 bases in between. CDR1 is MDHEN, CDR2 SYDVKM, per germline. The CDR3 DNA is TGTGCCAGCAGTTTAGGCAGATCGGGGGACACTGAAGCTTTCTTT. It translates to CASSLGRSGDTEAFF.

In this sample, this clonotype turned up a few times. The gene calls are TRBV3-1 and TRBJ2-7; 9 bases align to TRBD1. The CDR3 has 21 residues. Germline V lookup: CDR1 LGHDT, CDR2 YNNKEL (reference sequence). V gave up 0 bases and J gave up 2 bases; unmatched junction bases: 20. CDR3 residues: CASSQDVRPGQGVMAAYEQYF. The DNA for the CDR3 is TGTGCCAGCAGCCAAGACGTTCGCCCGGGACAGGGAGTCATGGCCGCCTACGAGCAGTACTTC.

The J gene is TRBJ2-1, the V gene TRBV29-1; 13 positions agree with TRBD2. Germline CDR1 SQVTM, CDR2 ANQGSEA. V lost 6 bases and J lost 10; bases outside the gene matches: 9. This CDR3 contains 14 residues. CDR3 in DNA: TGCAGCGTGGGCCCCGGGACTAGCGGGACAGAGCAGTTCTTC. Translation: CSVGPGTSGTEQFF.

Many counts were recorded for this clonotype. The V call is TRBV11-1, the J call TRBJ2-5; a possible D gene is TRBD1 (5 bases). This CDR3 is built from 13 residues. The V end was cut by 2 bases, the J end by 5 bases, with 9 bases between. In germline, CDR1 is SGHAT, CDR2 FQDESV (reference sequence). The CDR3 loop is CASSLRGTETQYF. CDR3 sequence (DNA): TGTGCCAGCAGCTTAAGGGGCACGGAGACCCAGTACTTC.